One and the same sample provided the 24 T cell receptor beta chains below, sequenced in a study of blood T cell repertoires in COVID-19. Libraries were prepared by immunoSEQ multiplex PCR; TCRdb keeps only in-frame clonotypes and omits some of them. The sample yields about 24,000 clones, 80% to 90% seen once. The sequenced material came from peripheral blood. Source of these receptors: a woman over 75 with active or convalescent COVID-19.

The chain has TRBV6-5 and TRBJ1-1, with a possible D match to TRBD1 (6 bases). The CDR3 loop spans 14 amino acids. Germline CDR1 reads MNHEY; CDR2 reads SVGAGI. The V gene lost 4 bases and the J gene lost 2 bases, with 11 bases spanning the gap. For the CDR3, the DNA is TGTGCCAGCAGTTGGCAGGGGCGTAACACTGAAGCTTTCTTT. Amino acid sequence: CASSWQGRNTEAFF.

This chain links TRBV5-1 with TRBJ1-4; D is possibly TRBD1 (6 bases). The CDR3 length is 14 residues. CDR1 and CDR2 from the germline V gene are SGHRS and YFSETQ. Trimming stripped 2 bases from V and 5 bases from J, with 10 bases between. The CDR3: CASSFGQGNEKLFF. Here the CDR3 DNA reads TGCGCCAGCAGCTTTGGGCAGGGGAATGAAAAACTGTTTTTT.

The chain is built from TRBV29-1 and TRBJ2-7; 7 bases align to TRBD1. J lost 2 bases, V lost 7 bases, and 2 bases had no gene match. The germline gives CDR1 SQVTM, CDR2 ANQGSEA. CDR3 length: 11 amino acids. DNA of the CDR3: TGCAGCGCCGGGACAGCCTACGAGCAGTACTTC. Amino acids: CSAGTAYEQYF.

The chain recombines TRBV10-3 with TRBJ1-2, with TRBD1 as a possible D gene (5 bases). The CDR3 totals 15 residues. Germline assignment: CDR1 ENHRY and CDR2 SYGVKD. The ends were cut back, 8 bases at V and 6 bases at J, with 22 bases in the middle. This CDR3 is CAIGRTMESTDGYTF. CDR3 nucleotide sequence: TGTGCCATCGGCCGGACAATGGAGAGTACGGATGGCTACACCTTC.

J is TRBJ1-1 and V is TRBV7-8; weak D call: TRBD1 (6 bases). This CDR3 has 16 residues. The germline V and J ends were trimmed by 1 base and 0 bases, with 12 bases remaining between them. Germline V gene lookup returns CDR1 SGHVS and CDR2 FQNEAQ. The CDR3 is CASSLEAGAMNTEAFF. In DNA form, the CDR3 reads TGTGCCAGCAGCTTAGAGGCGGGGGCCATGAACACTGAAGCTTTCTTT.

V usage is TRBV3-1 (or the pseudogene TRBV3-2) and J usage is TRBJ2-3; 12 bases fit TRBD2. The CDR3 sequence is 15 residues long. Germline V gives CDR1 LGHDT, CDR2 YNNKEL (reference sequence). V shed 4 bases, J shed 4 bases, and the junction held 3 bases outside the gene matches. CDR3: CASSRTSGNADTQYF. CDR3 DNA sequence: TGTGCCAGCAGCCGGACTAGCGGGAACGCAGATACGCAGTATTTT.

This chain links TRBV2 with TRBJ1-2, with D uncertain. Germline V lookup: CDR1 SNHLY, CDR2 FYNNEI. V lost 4 bases and J 4 bases, leaving 7 bases between the germline ends. The CDR3 has 12 amino acids. CDR3 in DNA: TGTGCCAGCAGTGGGACTCCCTATGGCTACACCTTC. Its translation: CASSGTPYGYTF.

The gene calls are TRBV7-9 and TRBJ2-1; TRBD1 matches 8 bases. This CDR3 is 15 amino acids long. Per the germline V gene, CDR1 is SEHNR and CDR2 is FQNEAQ (reference sequence). The V gene end was trimmed by 7 bases and the J gene end by 6 bases; junction bases not matched to a gene: 11. CDR3 loop: CASTSTGGKGNEQFF. The CDR3 DNA follows: TGTGCCAGCACCTCAACAGGGGGAAAGGGCAATGAGCAGTTCTTC.

This sequence joins TRBV18 and TRBJ2-3; TRBD1 matches at 7 bases. Germline V gene sequence: CDR1 KGHSH, CDR2 LQKENI. With V trimmed by 6 bases and J by 2 bases, 8 bases remained unmatched. The CDR3 contains 15 residues. CDR3: CASSPTRGLTDTQYF. As DNA, the CDR3 is TGTGCCAGCTCTCCTACTAGGGGGCTCACAGATACGCAGTATTTT.

This clone was counted once. The chain is built from TRBV9 and TRBJ2-1; 10 bases agree with TRBD1. CDR1 and CDR2 from the germline V gene are SGDLS and YYNGEE. V was clipped by 3 bases and J by 3 bases; unmatched bases: 3. The CDR3 totals 15 residues. The CDR3 DNA reads as TGTGCCAGCAGCGGGGGACAGGGGCTCTACAATGAGCAGTTCTTC. Translation: CASSGGQGLYNEQFF.

In this sample, this clone turned up once. The chain recombines TRBV12-5 with TRBJ2-2; 7 positions match TRBD2. The CDR3 sequence is 15 residues long. Germline loops: CDR1 LGHNT, CDR2 FRNRAP. J was trimmed by 0 bases and V by 6 bases; bases with no gene match: 4. In DNA form, the CDR3 reads TGTGCTAGTGGCGGGGGGAACCCGAACACCGGGGAGCTGTTTTTT. Translation: CASGGGNPNTGELFF.

The chain combines TRBV18 with TRBJ2-7, with 8 bases lining up with TRBD1. This CDR3 is 15 amino acids long. Looked up from germline, CDR1 is KGHSH and CDR2 is LQKENI. The V segment lost 6 bases and the J segment 6 bases; nucleotides outside the gene matches: 13. CDR3 nucleotides: TGTGCCAGCTCGTCTACTGGACAGGGATCTTTCGAGCAGTACTTC. Amino acid sequence: CASSSTGQGSFEQYF.

V is TRBV27 and J is TRBJ2-7; TRBD2 matches at 12 bases. From germline, CDR1 is MNHEY and CDR2 SMNVEV (reference sequence). Trimming at V came to 0 bases and at J to 2 bases, leaving 5 bases not matched to a gene. This CDR3 contains 17 residues. CDR3 coding DNA: TGTGCCAGCAGTTTATCGGGGACTAGCGGGCCCCCCTACGAGCAGTACTTC. Translation: CASSLSGTSGPPYEQYF.

This clone was detected only a few times. This rearrangement joins TRBV7-9 to TRBJ2-7; D ambiguous. This CDR3 is 13 amino acids long. Germline assignment: CDR1 SEHNR and CDR2 FQNEAQ (reference sequence). Trimming removed 5 bases from V and 3 bases from J, with 11 bases in between. The CDR3 DNA sequence: TGTGCCAGCAGCGCGGTCCCGATCTACGAGCAGTACTTC. Its protein is CASSAVPIYEQYF. The full variable domain, completed using reference TRBV7-9 and TRBJ2-7, is DTGVSQNPRHKITKRGQNVTFRCDPISEHNRLYWYRQTLGQGPEFLTYFQNEAQLEKSRLLSDRFSAERPKGSFSTLEIQRTEQGDSAMYLCASSAVPIYEQYFGPGTRLTVT.

J is TRBJ2-1 and V is TRBV7-2; TRBD2 might be the D (5 bases). The CDR3 has 14 residues. Trimming took off 6 bases at V and 1 base at J, with 10 bases between the two ends. The germline gives CDR1 SGHTA, CDR2 FQGNSA. The CDR3 is CASSVRGSYNEQFF. The CDR3 DNA is TGTGCCAGCAGTGTCCGGGGATCCTACAATGAGCAGTTCTTC.

The chain links TRBV18 to TRBJ2-7; 11 bases are shared with TRBD2. There are 15 residues in the CDR3. The V gene end was trimmed by 6 bases and the J gene end by 1 base; junction bases not matched to a gene: 5. Per germline, CDR1 KGHSH and CDR2 LQKENI. For the CDR3, the DNA is TGTGCCAGCTCTCACAGGACTAGCGGGTCCTACGAGCAGTACTTC. This codes for CASSHRTSGSYEQYF.

The rearrangement joins TRBV3-1 (or the pseudogene TRBV3-2) to TRBJ1-1; 9 nucleotides line up with TRBD1. CDR1 LGHDT and CDR2 YNNKEL come from the germline V gene (reference sequence). The CDR3 has 14 residues. V trimming: 1 base; J trimming: 11 bases; junction bases outside the gene matches: 8. The DNA of the CDR3 is TGTGCCAGCAGCCAAGGACAGGGGGGGTCTTGGGCTTTCTTT. Encoded protein: CASSQGQGGSWAFF.

The chain combines TRBV7-3 with TRBJ1-2, with a tentative D call TRBD1 (5 bases). Per germline, CDR1 SGHTA and CDR2 FQGTGA. Trimming pared 5 bases from V and 5 bases from J, leaving 24 bases between. This CDR3 has 17 amino acids. The DNA of the CDR3 is TGTGCCAGCAGCCCAAACGCCTCCCGTGGGGGGTTGTATGGCTACACCTTC. Translated: CASSPNASRGGLYGYTF.

This clone came up once. The chain has TRBV29-1 and TRBJ1-1, with a weak D call TRBD1 (6 bases). The CDR3 loop spans 13 amino acids. The germline V gene encodes CDR1 SQVTM and CDR2 ANQGSEA. V was cut by 4 bases and J by 6 bases, with 15 bases left in between. In DNA form, the CDR3 reads TGCAGCGTTGTTCTCCAGGGGTCGGCTGAAGCTTTCTTT. Protein sequence: CSVVLQGSAEAFF.

This clone was seen just once. This sequence joins TRBV24-1 and TRBJ2-2; D unclear. CDR1 and CDR2 (germline): KGHDR, SFDVKD. The CDR3 has 15 residues. V lost 4 bases, J lost 5 bases, and 13 bases lay in between. Written as DNA, the CDR3 is TGTGCCACCAGTGACCCGCGAGCTTTGACCGGGGAGCTGTTTTTT. This sequence encodes CATSDPRALTGELFF.

The gene calls are TRBV11-3 and TRBJ2-3; 10 bases match TRBD1. The CDR3 consists of 14 residues. V gave up 5 bases and J gave up 5 bases; unmatched junction bases: 4. Germline CDR1 is SGHNT and CDR2 is YENEEA. This CDR3 reads CASSRDRGGDTQYF. The DNA for the CDR3 is TGTGCCAGCAGCCGGGACAGGGGAGGAGATACGCAGTATTTT.

V usage is TRBV18 and J usage is TRBJ1-4; D might be TRBD1 (5 bases). The length of the CDR3 is 15 residues. The germline gives CDR1 KGHSH, CDR2 LQKENI. Trimming cost V 6 bases and J 3 bases, with 14 bases left between them. The CDR3 loop is CASSRHDRSNEKLFF. The CDR3 DNA reads TGTGCCAGCTCCCGTCATGACAGATCTAATGAAAAACTGTTTTTT.

The V call is TRBV11-2, the J call TRBJ2-1; D might be TRBD2 (6 bases). V lost 4 bases and J lost 6, with 10 bases in between. Per the germline V gene, CDR1 is SGHAT and CDR2 is FQNNGV. The CDR3 totals 13 residues. The CDR3 region has the DNA TGTGCCAGCAGCTCCGGGACTGCCAATGAGCAGTTCTTC. It codes for CASSSGTANEQFF.

The chain carries TRBV10-1 and TRBJ1-1; unclear D gene. V dropped 6 bases and J dropped 0 bases, with 8 bases sitting between them. Germline V CDR1 and CDR2: WNHNN, SYGVQD (reference sequence). This CDR3 region has 13 residues. CDR3 bases: TGCGCCAGCAGCGTACAGTTGAACACTGAAGCTTTCTTT. Translation: CASSVQLNTEAFF.